The TCR beta chain under discussion was sequenced for a study of shared T cell receptors in the human thymus. With V trimmed by 4 bases and J by 4 bases, 2 bases remained unmatched. Germline V lookup: CDR1 SGHDT, CDR2 YYEEEE. This CDR3 spans 15 amino acids. TCRdb's copy holds only in-frame clones and misses some; the assay was immunoSEQ multiplex PCR. The sample contains some 640,000 clones, more than 70% of which appear only once. These sequences were also reported in another study, on human thymus T cells.

Input material: thymocytes. The V gene is TRBV5-6, the J gene TRBJ2-1, with TRBD2 matching over 13 bases. This TCR derives from a boy in the first two years of life with a congenital heart defect. CDR3 protein: CASSAGLAGYNEQFF. Written as DNA, the CDR3 is TGTGCCAGCAGCGCGGGACTAGCGGGGTACAATGAGCAGTTCTTC.